This TCR beta chain was recovered during a study of blood T cells in healthy people across ages. This CDR3 spans 14 amino acids. Unmatched junction bases numbered 5, after V lost 4 bases and J lost 3 bases. From germline, CDR1 is SGHAT and CDR2 FQNNGV. Then a second PCR, running about 6 to 12 cycles, was carried out with a sample-barcoded 5' primer and a J-beta primer mix. TCRdb passed the 5' RACE reads through MiXCR, listing each CDR3 protein once. Here the sample spans more than 750,000 distinct CDR3 sequences, about 27% being singletons. This clonotype was found many times. These data also formed part of another study, on T cells of mothers and their children. As reported in that work: Reads recorded for TCR beta CDR3 numbered over 8.5 million per mother and roughly 3 million per child.

The TCR originated in a woman aged 40-49 years in good health. The sequencing sample was made of blood. V usage is TRBV11-2 and J usage is TRBJ2-5, with 7 bases identical to TRBD2. CDR3 region: CASSWGGSKETQYF. The CDR3, as DNA: TGTGCCAGCAGCTGGGGGGGGAGCAAAGAGACCCAGTACTTC.